Below, 11 T cell receptor beta chains from the same sample are listed, as sequenced in a study of OX40 agonist ivuxolimab in advanced cancers. Assay used: immunoSEQ multiplex PCR; TCRdb lists only in-frame clones, some missing. The table has about 6,500 clones, 75% to 85% seen once. Sequenced here: CD4+ or CD8+ T cells sorted from blood, sampled in a trial of the OX40 agonist ivuxolimab. The receptors here all came from an adult with an advanced solid tumor such as melanoma, head and neck, liver or kidney cancer.

The genes are TRBV4-2 and TRBJ2-1, with 13 nucleotides matching TRBD2. The V and J ends lost 9 bases and 10 bases, in that order; junction bases with no gene match: 9. The CDR3 is made up of 14 amino acids. Looked up from germline, CDR1 is LGHNA and CDR2 is YNFKEQ. The CDR3 bases are TGTGCCAGTGCCAGTACTAGCGGGGGGGCGGAGCAGTTCTTC. This sequence encodes CASASTSGGAEQFF.

The genes are TRBV21-1 and TRBJ2-5; the tabulated D call, TRBD2, remains unverified against the DNA. TRBV21-1 is designated a pseudogene. The CDR3 contains 16 residues. CDR3 DNA: TGTGCCAGCAGCAAATGTAGCGGGAGTGCCCAAGAGACCCAGTACTTC. It yields the protein CASSKCSGSAQETQYF.

The genes are TRBV7-9 and TRBJ2-7; 9 nucleotides match TRBD2. The CDR3 consists of 15 residues. V was clipped by 7 bases and J by 4 bases; unmatched bases: 11. CDR1 and CDR2 (germline): SEHNR, FQNEAQ (reference sequence). In DNA, the CDR3 is TGTGCCAGCACCAAAGGGGTAGCGGGAGCGTACGAGCAGTACTTC. This encodes CASTKGVAGAYEQYF.

J is TRBJ2-3 and V is TRBV7-9, with 7 nucleotides matching TRBD1. Trimming at V came to 5 bases and at J to 4 bases, leaving 6 bases not matched to a gene. Germline lookup yields CDR1 SEHNR and CDR2 FQNEAQ (reference sequence). The length of the CDR3 is 14 residues. The CDR3 bases are TGTGCCAGCAGCCCAGGACAGGTTGCAGATACGCAGTATTTT. It is translated as CASSPGQVADTQYF.

This clone appeared a few times. The chain employs TRBV15 and TRBJ1-2; 8 nucleotides match TRBD1. The CDR3 is 15 amino acids. From germline, CDR1 is LNHNV and CDR2 YYDKDF (reference sequence). Trimming took 0 bases from V and 6 from J; bases not matched to a gene: 6. The CDR3 DNA reads as TGTGCCACCAGCAGAGACGTCCAGGGGGCGAATGGCTACACCTTC. Translated, it gives CATSRDVQGANGYTF.

The chain links TRBV30 to TRBJ1-1, with a tentative D call TRBD1 (6 bases). The V gene lost 5 bases and the J gene lost 5 bases, with 12 bases spanning the gap. In germline, CDR1 is GTSNPN, CDR2 SVGIG (reference sequence). The CDR3 covers 12 residues. Written as DNA, the CDR3 is TGTGCCTGGGTACAGGGAGGGACTGAAGCTTTCTTT. This codes for CAWVQGGTEAFF.

This chain connects TRBV9 to TRBJ2-3; D uncertain. The CDR3 runs to 13 residues. Trimming cost V 1 base and J 0 bases, with 3 bases left between them. Germline CDR1 SGDLS, CDR2 YYNGEE. The CDR3, as DNA: TGTGCCAGCAGCGTAATGAGCACAGATACGCAGTATTTT. This gives the protein CASSVMSTDTQYF.

The gene calls are TRBV4-3 and TRBJ2-1, with 7 bases matching TRBD1. The CDR3 length is 16 residues. Germline CDR1 LGHNA, CDR2 YSLEER. V trimming: 2 bases; J trimming: 10 bases; junction bases outside the gene matches: 14. The CDR3 region is CASSQSFGTKTGEQFF. DNA for the CDR3: TGCGCCAGCAGCCAATCTTTCGGGACAAAGACAGGGGAGCAGTTCTTC.

The chain recombines TRBV7-2 with TRBJ2-1; 10 bases match TRBD2. The germline V gene has CDR1 SGHTA and CDR2 FQGNSA. After removal of 5 bases from V and 7 bases from J, the junction contained 14 bases not matched to a gene. The CDR3 runs 17 residues. The CDR3 bases are TGTGCCAGCAGCCCCAGAGGGACAGCGGGGGGGTGGAATGAGCAGTTCTTC. Encoded protein: CASSPRGTAGGWNEQFF.

The chain links TRBV30 to TRBJ2-7; TRBD1 agrees at 9 bases. Trimming removed 5 bases from V and 6 bases from J; junction bases left unmatched: 8. The CDR3 runs 13 residues. CDR1 is GTSNPN, CDR2 SVGIG, per germline (reference sequence). CDR3 residues: CAWDSGQGLEQYF. CDR3 nucleotides: TGTGCCTGGGACTCGGGACAGGGTCTCGAGCAGTACTTC.

This sequence joins TRBV28 and TRBJ2-1; 9 nucleotides match TRBD2. Germline CDR1 reads MDHEN; CDR2 reads SYDVKM. The CDR3 runs 17 residues. Trimming took 3 bases from V and 8 from J; bases not matched to a gene: 14. This CDR3 is CASSLEWGAGGPYEQFF. The CDR3 bases are TGTGCCAGCAGTTTGGAGTGGGGTGCGGGAGGGCCATATGAGCAGTTCTTC.